This TCR beta chain is from a study of cytomegalovirus exposure and HLA in healthy donors. PCR amplification relied on 60 Vbeta primers (plus 13 Jbeta primers). Only in-frame clones appear in the TCRdb table, and some are missing; sequencing was by immunoSEQ multiplex PCR. The table lists some 86,000 clones, more than 75% of them singletons. The CDR3 is 15 amino acids. Germline lookup yields CDR1 SGDLS and CDR2 YYNGEE. V was pared by 0 bases and J by 4 bases, with 1 base of the junction left unmatched. The sample taken for sequencing was PBMCs. The chain employs TRBV9 and TRBJ1-4, with 9 nucleotides matching TRBD1. The receptor was isolated from a middle-aged woman in good health and CMV-seropositive. CDR3 in DNA: TGTGCCAGCAGCGTAGCGGGACAGGGTAATGAAAAACTGTTTTTT. It encodes CASSVAGQGNEKLFF.